The clone carrying this TCR beta chain was recorded at least ten times. The data stem from a study of neurological immune-mediated disorders. The time point is: technical triplicate 2. Libraries from sorted cells each used about a million CD4+ or CD8+ T cells. cDNA synthesis was performed by 5'RACE with 10-nucleotide random UMIs. TCRdb re-derived calls from the 5' RACE reads in MiXCR, one entry per CDR3 protein. Here the sample spans approximately 28,000 distinct CDR3 sequences, about an eighth being singletons. The source of this sequence is a female donor with HTLV-1-associated myelopathy (HAM/TSP). Sequencing used CD4+ T cells from blood.

As DNA, the CDR3 is TGTGCCAGCAGACCCGGGACTAGCGGGAGGGCCATCACAGATACGCAGTATTTT. Its protein is CASRPGTSGRAITDTQYF. The chain is built from TRBV7-8 and TRBJ2-3, with TRBD2 identical over 16 bases. The germline CDR1 and CDR2 sequences are SGHVS and FQNEAQ. V trimming: 6 bases; J trimming: 2 bases; junction bases outside the gene matches: 8. The CDR3 has 18 residues.